The 32 T cell receptor beta chains presented below share a single source sample, sequenced in a study of blood T cells in healthy people across ages. The second PCR ran about 6 to 11 cycles with a sample-barcoded 5' primer and J-beta primers. MiXCR, run by TCRdb on the 5' RACE reads, gives a single entry per CDR3 protein. The repertoire holds about 720,000 distinct CDR3 sequences, with more than 20% as singletons. Separately, the same data were catalogued under a study of T cells of mothers and their children.

The sequenced material came from blood. The receptors were sampled from a boy younger than 18 in good health.

This clonotype was detected only a few times. The chain employs TRBV29-1 and TRBJ2-4; D is unclear. This CDR3 has 14 residues. Germline V lookup: CDR1 SQVTM, CDR2 ANQGSEA. The DNA of the CDR3 is TGCAGGAGTGCTGTCCAAGGGGCCAAAAACATTCAGTACTTC. Translating gives CRSAVQGAKNIQYF.

About this clonotype itself: A read error may produce the germline difference seen at one junction end. The rearrangement joins TRBV6-5 to TRBJ1-2, with D possibly being TRBD1 (5 bases). Germline V gives CDR1 MNHEY, CDR2 SVGAGI. This CDR3 comprises 14 residues. CDR3 amino acids: CASRRPGPKYGYTF. CDR3 DNA: TGTGCCAGCAGAAGACCGGGACCTAAATATGGCTACACCTTC.

A few counts support this clonotype. The rearrangement uses TRBV4-3 and TRBJ1-6; TRBD1 might be the D (5 bases). The CDR3 extends over 15 amino acids. CDR1 and CDR2 from the germline V gene are LGHNA and YSLEER. With 0 bases removed from V and 9 bases from J, the gap between germline ends came to 12 bases. CDR3 loop: CASSQDRQGGSPLHF. The CDR3 DNA reads as TGCGCCAGCAGCCAAGATCGGCAGGGAGGTTCACCCCTCCACTTT.

The chain joins TRBV6-1 to TRBJ2-7; TRBD2 agrees at 9 bases. The CDR3 sequence is 16 residues long. V lost 3 bases, J lost 0 bases, and 6 bases stayed unmatched. The V gene's germline CDR1 is MNHNS and CDR2 SASEGT. Here the CDR3 reads CASSDRSSGASYEQYF. The CDR3 coding sequence is TGTGCCAGCAGTGATAGGTCTAGCGGGGCCTCCTACGAGCAGTACTTC.

The V call is TRBV28, the J call TRBJ2-1; TRBD2 might be the D (6 bases). The V end lost 5 bases, the J end lost 3 bases, and 14 bases lay between the germline ends. The V gene's germline CDR1 is MDHEN and CDR2 SYDVKM. CDR3 length: 15 residues. For the CDR3, the DNA is TGTGCCAGCAGTCCCGCGGGACTTCTCTACAATGAGCAGTTCTTC. This translates into CASSPAGLLYNEQFF.

This clonotype was found a few times. The V gene is TRBV4-3, the J gene TRBJ1-3; no reliable D call. V lost 0 bases to trimming and J lost 1 base, with 19 bases between them. CDR1 and CDR2 from the germline V gene are LGHNA and YSLEER. There are 19 residues in the CDR3. CDR3 residues: CASSQDDWTQHWSGNTIYF. CDR3 coding DNA: TGCGCCAGCAGCCAAGACGACTGGACGCAACATTGGTCTGGAAACACCATATATTTT.

The chain joins TRBV20-1 to TRBJ1-1, with D unresolved. Trimming stripped 0 bases from V and 5 bases from J, with 13 bases between. The CDR3 loop spans 14 amino acids. The germline gives CDR1 DFQATT, CDR2 SNEGSKA (reference sequence). The chain's CDR3 is CSARDNPLVTEAFF. The CDR3 DNA reads as TGCAGTGCTAGAGATAACCCCCTGGTTACTGAAGCTTTCTTT.

The V gene is TRBV6-6, the J gene TRBJ2-3; the match to TRBD1 covers 8 bases. The V gene's germline CDR1 is MNHNY and CDR2 SVGAGI (reference sequence). This CDR3 is built from 15 residues. V lost 4 bases and J lost 6; bases outside the gene matches: 9. Written as DNA, the CDR3 is TGTGCCAGCAGTTTCGGACAGGGTAAAATGGATACGCAGTATTTT. This translates into CASSFGQGKMDTQYF.

The rearrangement uses TRBV20-1 and TRBJ2-5, with D perhaps matching TRBD1 (5 bases). The closer fit of TRBJ2-7 to the DNA end suggests the J call may be wrong. Germline V CDR1 and CDR2: DFQATT, SNEGSKA (reference sequence). The CDR3 is 16 amino acids. The CDR3 nucleotides are TGCAGTGCTAAGGGTGGCCAGGGCGGCGGTTCCTACGAGCAGTACTTC. Translation gives CSAKGGQGGGSYEQYF.

This clonotype is medium-sized (0.01 to 0.1%) in the sample. The J gene is TRBJ1-6, the V gene TRBV9, with 8 positions matching TRBD1. This CDR3 is built from 17 residues. With V trimmed by 3 bases and J by 9 bases, 14 bases remained unmatched. In germline, CDR1 is SGDLS, CDR2 YYNGEE. CDR3 coding DNA: TGTGCCAGCAGCGCGGAGGACAGGGAGGGATCGGCTTCACCCCTCCACTTT. Translation: CASSAEDREGSASPLHF.

The V gene is TRBV5-1, the J gene TRBJ1-1, with TRBD1 matching 10 bases. The CDR3 is 18 amino acids. Germline CDR1 is SGHRS and CDR2 is YFSETQ. With V trimmed by 4 bases and J by 4 bases, 16 bases remained unmatched. Written as DNA, the CDR3 is TGCGCCAGCAGCCCGCTTTGGACAGGGGGGAAGGCGGGCACTGAAGCTTTCTTT. Amino acid sequence: CASSPLWTGGKAGTEAFF.

This clonotype came up a few times. This chain joins TRBV7-3 and TRBJ1-1; D might be TRBD1 (6 bases). V was shortened by 4 bases and J by 4 bases, with 16 bases between the two germline ends. The germline V gene has CDR1 SGHTA and CDR2 FQGTGA. The CDR3 has 15 residues. The CDR3 spells CASSSTTGLFTEAFF. CDR3 bases: TGTGCCAGCAGCTCAACAACAGGGCTGTTCACTGAAGCTTTCTTT.

The chain combines TRBV28 with TRBJ2-1; 11 bases agree with TRBD2. CDR3 length: 17 amino acids. Germline V gives CDR1 MDHEN, CDR2 SYDVKM. J gave up 8 bases and V 2 bases, and 11 bases lay outside the gene matches. The CDR3 loop is CASSLHGVAGGPHEQFF. The CDR3 DNA reads TGTGCCAGCAGTTTACACGGAGTAGCGGGAGGGCCCCATGAGCAGTTCTTC.

This sequence joins TRBV20-1 and TRBJ2-5; 8 positions match TRBD2. The CDR3 covers 16 residues. Germline V gene data show CDR1 as DFQATT and CDR2 as SNEGSKA (reference sequence). Germline trimming cut 4 bases from V and 4 bases from J; bases unmatched to any gene: 14. The CDR3 reads CSANQNTGGPLETQYF. The DNA for the CDR3 is TGCAGTGCTAATCAAAATACGGGAGGGCCTTTAGAGACCCAGTACTTC.

The V and J genes are TRBV4-3 and TRBJ1-4, with 10 nucleotides matching TRBD1. This CDR3 spans 14 amino acids. V shed 4 bases and J 10 bases; nucleotides not matched to a gene: 6. Germline V gene sequence: CDR1 LGHNA, CDR2 YSLEER. The CDR3 DNA reads TGCGCCAGCAGCCCCGGGACAGGGGACGGAAAACTGTTTTTT. Translation: CASSPGTGDGKLFF.

This clonotype came up a few times. The V gene is TRBV12-3 or TRBV12-4, the J gene TRBJ1-2; 7 nucleotides match TRBD1. The CDR3 length is 13 residues. V gave up 6 bases and J gave up 8 bases; unmatched junction bases: 9. The CDR3 DNA reads TGTGCCAGCAGCCCCTCCCAGGGGGTCGGCTACACCTTC. Amino acid sequence: CASSPSQGVGYTF.

This rearrangement joins TRBV12-3 or TRBV12-4 to TRBJ1-6, with D hard to call. V was shortened by 6 bases and J by 7 bases, with 7 bases between the two germline ends. The CDR3 loop spans 12 amino acids. The CDR3 DNA is TGTGCCAGCAGGGGCGGGAATTCACCCCTCCACTTT. It encodes CASRGGNSPLHF.

This chain joins TRBV4-3 and TRBJ2-7, with a possible D match to TRBD2 (6 bases). V was pared by 4 bases and J by 0 bases, with 10 bases between. The CDR3 runs 14 residues. Germline V gives CDR1 LGHNA, CDR2 YSLEER. The CDR3 is CASSPGLISYEQYF. The CDR3 DNA reads as TGCGCCAGCAGCCCAGGACTAATCTCCTACGAGCAGTACTTC.

The rearrangement links TRBV4-1 to TRBJ2-7; D not certain. Deletions cut 1 base from V and 3 bases from J, with 7 bases between. The length of the CDR3 is 13 residues. Germline V lookup: CDR1 MGHRA, CDR2 YSYEKL. The CDR3 reads CASSQGTYYEQYF. The CDR3 region has the DNA TGCGCCAGCAGCCAAGGCACGTACTACGAGCAGTACTTC.

This clonotype turned up a few times. The rearrangement uses TRBV4-1 and TRBJ2-5, with 9 bases matching TRBD2. The J segment lost 0 bases and the V segment lost 1 base, leaving 0 bases of the junction unmatched. The CDR3 spans 15 residues. Germline values: CDR1 MGHRA, CDR2 YSYEKL. In DNA form, the CDR3 reads TGCGCCAGCAGCCAAGTAGCGGGGGACCAAGAGACCCAGTACTTC. This sequence encodes CASSQVAGDQETQYF.

This chain connects TRBV3-1 to TRBJ1-3, with no clear D. The germline CDR1 and CDR2 sequences are LGHDT and YNNKEL (reference sequence). CDR3 length: 15 amino acids. V dropped 4 bases and J dropped 0 bases, with 10 bases sitting between them. This CDR3 reads CASSRVSISGNTIYF. CDR3 DNA sequence: TGTGCCAGCAGCCGGGTCTCAATCTCTGGAAACACCATATATTTT.

This rearrangement joins TRBV20-1 to TRBJ1-1; tentatively, D is TRBD1 (6 bases). CDR1 and CDR2 (germline): DFQATT, SNEGSKA (reference sequence). The CDR3 runs to 12 residues. The CDR3, as DNA: TGCAGCCCCAGGGCGGGGGCCACTGAAGCTTTCTTT. It specifies CSPRAGATEAFF.

This clonotype appeared a few times. The chain is built from TRBV4-3 and TRBJ2-7; TRBD1 matches 9 bases. The CDR3 covers 15 residues. V lost 4 bases and J lost 3; bases outside the gene matches: 7. CDR1 and CDR2 (germline): LGHNA, YSLEER. The CDR3 DNA reads as TGCGCCAGCAGCCCTGATTGGGACAGGGACTACGAGCAGTACTTC. Residues: CASSPDWDRDYEQYF.

This rearrangement joins TRBV6-2 or TRBV6-3 to TRBJ2-7; D unresolved. CDR3 length: 14 amino acids. Germline CDR1 is MNHEY and CDR2 is SVGEGT. V was trimmed by 5 bases and J by 2 bases, leaving 13 bases between them. This chain's CDR3 is CASSIPWDTYEQYF. For the CDR3, the DNA is TGTGCCAGCAGTATCCCCTGGGATACCTACGAGCAGTACTTC.

V gene TRBV7-6 combines with J gene TRBJ2-5; D may be TRBD2 (6 bases). Trimming took 3 bases from V and 1 from J, leaving 9 bases between them. Germline CDR1 reads SGHVS; CDR2 reads FNYEAQ. CDR3 length: 14 amino acids. CDR3 bases: TGTGCCAGCAGCTTCTTGGAGGGCCAAGAGACCCAGTACTTC. This sequence encodes CASSFLEGQETQYF.

About this clonotype itself: Since a much larger clone is just one base distant, this may be a read error. The genes are TRBV20-1 and TRBJ2-7, with a possible D match to TRBD2 (5 bases). Trimming left V 4 bases short and J 0 bases short, with 16 bases between. The CDR3 sequence is 15 residues long. Germline V gene lookup returns CDR1 DFQATT and CDR2 SNEGSKA (reference sequence). CDR3 sequence reads: CSAKNQDSFSYEQYF. DNA of the CDR3: TGCAGTGCTAAAAACCAGGACTCGTTCTCCTACGAGCAGTACTTC.

This clonotype was seen only once. The junction departs from the called germline gene at one end, perhaps through a read error. CDR3 DNA sequence: TGTGCCAGCTCTCCCAGAGGGGTTGACACTCAAGCTTTCTTT. Its translation is CASSPRGVDTQAFF. The chain carries TRBV18 and TRBJ1-1; D may be TRBD1 (5 bases). CDR1 and CDR2 (germline): KGHSH, LQKENI. This CDR3 region has 14 residues.

J is TRBJ1-2 and V is TRBV5-5; D is ambiguous. This CDR3 is built from 16 residues. V lost 1 base, J lost 0 bases, and 13 bases lay in between. Germline CDR1 is SGHKS and CDR2 is YYEKEE (reference sequence). The DNA of the CDR3 is TGTGCCAGCAGCTTGATGTCTTCAGAAGCTAACTATGGCTACACCTTC. This sequence encodes CASSLMSSEANYGYTF.

This clonotype was observed a handful of times. The J gene is TRBJ2-7, the V gene TRBV6-5; D remains unclear. CDR3 size: 15 residues. The V end was cut by 0 bases, the J end by 4 bases, with 13 bases between. From germline, CDR1 is MNHEY and CDR2 SVGAGI. CDR3 in amino acids: CASSYSIGQEYEQYF. For the CDR3, the DNA is TGTGCCAGCAGTTACTCGATCGGGCAGGAGTACGAGCAGTACTTC.

In this sample, this clonotype turned up a few times. This CDR3 is missing its conserved last phenylalanine or tryptophan, likely due to a read error. The chain links TRBV20-1 to TRBJ2-5; D is possibly TRBD1 or TRBD2 (5 bases each). The J call is doubtful: the DNA matches TRBJ2-7 better. The CDR3 totals 12 residues. Germline V gene lookup returns CDR1 DFQATT and CDR2 SNEGSKA (reference sequence). The CDR3 is CSAGVSAYEQYL. For the CDR3, the DNA is TGCAGTGCGGGGGTTTCCGCCTACGAGCAGTACCTC.

This clonotype was recorded a few times. This chain connects TRBV29-1 to TRBJ2-1; D is ambiguous. This CDR3 spans 15 amino acids. Germline lookup yields CDR1 SQVTM and CDR2 ANQGSEA. V lost 0 bases and J 4 bases, leaving 13 bases between the germline ends. CDR3 in amino acids: CSVEDLVSSYNEQFF. CDR3 DNA: TGCAGCGTTGAAGATCTGGTGAGCAGTTACAATGAGCAGTTCTTC.

The chain uses TRBV5-1 and TRBJ2-3; maybe TRBD1 (5 bases). Germline V gene data show CDR1 as SGHRS and CDR2 as YFSETQ. This CDR3 has 16 residues. V was shortened by 1 base and J by 4 bases, with 16 bases between the two germline ends. DNA of the CDR3: TGCGCCAGCAGCTTGTCCAGGGCTAAAGGAGCAGATACGCAGTATTTT. Translating gives CASSLSRAKGADTQYF.